This T cell receptor beta chain was captured by sequencing in a study of T-cell memory formation after mild COVID-19 (dated by TCRdb to about 2021). Notes on the research overall: TCR sequence clusters from the two donors were largely donor specific. Longitudinal TCRalpha and TCRbeta repertoire sequencing tracked T-cell clones expanding and contracting after mild COVID-19 in a couple of donors. The cohort was made up of two young adult volunteers, one female and one male, who were previously healthy. Here is what the overall study found, with its caveats: From day 15 to 85, contracting clones showed balanced CD4/CD8 phenotypes, whereas a second wave of clones that expanded from day 15 to 37 leaned towards CD4+. Contracting CD4+ clones appeared mostly in the CM and EM memory subsets, whereas CD8+ clones were enriched in EMRA. Some responding clones were detected in pre-infection memory, suggesting pre-existing cross-reactive memory T cells joined the SARS-CoV-2 response. The study covered only a couple of mild cases, and larger cohorts including severe cases with pre-infection samples were considered necessary. SARS-CoV-2 specificity of the second-wave clones peaking on day 37 was not confirmed.

V trim: 3 bases; J trim: 14 bases; unmatched bases: 8. From cysteine to phenylalanine, the CDR3 is 12 amino acids long. CDR3 DNA only is kept here, 36 bases in frame from base 1. The germline V gene (reference sequence) supplies CDR1 SGHNT and CDR2 YYREEE. About this clonotype: Its specific antigen is unknown. Base qualities are not at hand, and no much larger clone is one base apart.

PBMCs were isolated by Ficoll-Paque density gradient centrifugation. Sequencing instrument: Illumina NovaSeq 6000. TCRalpha and TCRbeta cDNA libraries were built by 5'RACE with constant-segment primers, adding sample barcodes and unique molecular identifiers. Trizol reagent was used to extract RNA from every sample. Library amplification was performed in two PCR steps, and a second sample barcode and Illumina TruSeq adapters were introduced in the second step. Sequencing of libraries was performed on an Illumina NovaSeq with 2 x 150 bp paired-end reads. The study's own analysis went as follows. The reads were demultiplexed and collapsed into UMI-guided consensus sequences using migec v1.2.7. With mixcr v2.1.11, UMI consensuses were aligned to TRA and TRB V and J templates and assembled into clonotypes. Clonotypes were classified as expanded or contracted when called significant by both edgeR and NoisET, with noise models trained on biological replicates. For edgeR calls, the thresholds were a false discovery rate-adjusted p below 0.01 and a log2 fold-change of 1. PCA with hierarchical clustering of max-normalized trajectories of the 1000 most abundant clonotypes was used as exploratory dynamics analysis. Each responding clone was given a CD4 or CD8 phenotype based on the CD4+ and CD8+ repertoires, which had been sequenced separately. TCRdb passed the public sequencing reads through fastp at Q25 and MiXCR, retaining productive beta sequences. When rows share a CDR3 protein, they turn into one entry using the most common DNA and genes. The V and J calls come from TCRdb's annotation, not from the publication. The sample table records 450,000 to 650,000 distinct CDR3 sequences; about 20% of these occur just once. The ten largest clones represent approximately 8.4% of the sample.

The TCR was taken from an adult woman who had mild COVID-19 (a few samples of this study predate the infection). The sample titles of this study are shuffled in the database, so cell type and time point are left out; the donor was told from shared clones. This sequence uses TRBV5-4 and TRBJ2-1, with 7 middle bases fitting TRBD2. Sequencing used PBMCs or a T cell subset sorted from them (not recorded which). DNA sequence: TGTGCCAGCAGCTCTGGGACTACCTCAGAGTTCTTC. This yields the protein CASSSGTTSEFF. Beyond the CDR3, the reference TRBV5-4 and TRBJ2-1 genes provide the residues; the full variable domain reads: ETGVTQSPTHLIKTRGQQVTLRCSSQSGHNTVSWYQQALGQGPQFIFQYYREEENGRGNFPPRFSGLQFPNYSSELNVNALELDDSALYLCASSSGTTSEFFGPGTRLTVL.